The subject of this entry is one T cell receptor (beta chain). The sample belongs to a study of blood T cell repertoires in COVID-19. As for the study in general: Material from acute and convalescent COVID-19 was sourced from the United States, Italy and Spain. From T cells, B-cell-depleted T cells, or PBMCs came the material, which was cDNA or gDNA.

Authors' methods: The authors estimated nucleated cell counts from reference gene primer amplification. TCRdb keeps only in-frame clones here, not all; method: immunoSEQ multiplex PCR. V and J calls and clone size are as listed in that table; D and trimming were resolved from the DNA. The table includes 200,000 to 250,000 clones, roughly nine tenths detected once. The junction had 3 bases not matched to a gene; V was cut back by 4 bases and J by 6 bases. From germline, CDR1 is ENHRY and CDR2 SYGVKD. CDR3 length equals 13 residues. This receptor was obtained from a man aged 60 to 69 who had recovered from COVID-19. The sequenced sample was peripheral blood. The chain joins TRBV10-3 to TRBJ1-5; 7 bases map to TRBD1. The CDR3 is CAISVQGSQPQHF. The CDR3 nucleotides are TGTGCCATCAGTGTACAGGGGAGTCAGCCCCAGCATTTT.